This T cell receptor (beta chain) was documented in a study of OX40 agonist ivuxolimab in advanced cancers. At the level of the study: Hepatocellular carcinoma, melanoma, renal cell or head and neck cancer occurred in dose-escalation patients.

Study results and limitations: Expanded peripheral T cells had an undetermined antigen specificity.

TCRdb's table, derived via immunoSEQ multiplex PCR, lists solely in-frame clones and lacks some. Of around 50,000 clones listed, roughly 78% are singletons. Germline values: CDR1 MNHEY, CDR2 SVGAGI. The CDR3 has 15 amino acids. Between the trimmed V and J ends, which lost 4 bases and 6 bases, there was a span of 18 bases. Comments on this clone: Its antigen is undetermined.

The specimen was CD4+ or CD8+ T cells sorted from blood, collected in a trial of the OX40 agonist ivuxolimab. The sequence was collected from an adult with an advanced solid tumor such as melanoma, head and neck, liver or kidney cancer. The chain combines TRBV6-5 with TRBJ1-2; D is perhaps TRBD1 (5 bases). The CDR3 is CASSSITDRTHGYTF. For the CDR3, the DNA is TGTGCCAGCAGTTCAATTACTGACAGAACCCATGGCTACACCTTC.